Below are 23 T cell receptor beta chains sequenced from a single sample in a study of T cell changes during pregnancy in multiple sclerosis. Sequencing was performed with immunoSEQ multiplex PCR; in TCRdb, only in-frame clones are kept and a portion is missing. The sample has 100,000 or so clones, 91% seen once. The specimen comprised peripheral blood, sampled in the second trimester of pregnancy. These receptors all come from a female donor with multiple sclerosis, enrolled in a pregnancy study.

The chain couples TRBV30 to TRBJ1-5; D might be TRBD1 (5 bases). The V and J ends lost 4 bases and 4 bases respectively, with 8 bases between them. The germline gives CDR1 GTSNPN, CDR2 SVGIG (reference sequence). This CDR3 is built from 12 residues. The CDR3 nucleotides read TGTGCCTGGAAAGGGGCGAATCAGCCCCAGCATTTT. Its translation: CAWKGANQPQHF.

The chain links TRBV2 to TRBJ2-2, with TRBD1 matching over 11 bases. Germline CDR1 SNHLY, CDR2 FYNNEI. With 6 bases clipped from V and 5 bases from J, the junction kept 8 bases outside the gene matches. This CDR3 is built from 16 residues. CDR3 residues: CASRARTGGTTGELFF. In nucleotides, the CDR3 is TGTGCCAGCAGGGCCCGGACAGGGGGCACGACCGGGGAGCTGTTTTTT.

In this sample, this clone turned up once. The rearrangement links TRBV29-1 to TRBJ2-1, with 8 bases matching TRBD2. V was clipped by 3 bases and J by 0 bases; unmatched bases: 16. Germline V CDR1 and CDR2: SQVTM, ANQGSEA. The CDR3 has 19 amino acids. The CDR3 here is CSVEGGIAERGSSYNEQFF. Written as DNA, the CDR3 is TGCAGCGTTGAGGGGGGCATCGCGGAGCGGGGGAGCTCCTACAATGAGCAGTTCTTC.

This chain connects TRBV4-3 to TRBJ1-4; TRBD1 agrees at 8 bases. CDR1 is LGHNA, CDR2 YSLEER, per germline. J lost 5 bases, V lost 3 bases, and 5 bases had no gene match. This CDR3 region has 15 residues. This CDR3 reads CASSQPGQGNEKLFF. CDR3 nucleotides: TGCGCCAGCAGCCAGCCCGGACAGGGAAATGAAAAACTGTTTTTT.

The chain carries TRBV15 and TRBJ1-2; tentative D call: TRBD1 (6 bases). Germline CDR1 reads LNHNV; CDR2 reads YYDKDF (reference sequence). V was pared by 4 bases and J by 0 bases, with 12 bases between. The CDR3 totals 15 residues. CDR3 in amino acids: CATSTGGVANYGYTF. CDR3 DNA: TGTGCCACCAGCACGGGGGGCGTAGCTAACTATGGCTACACCTTC.

CDR3 DNA sequence: TGCAGCGCTGGCCGGATAGGACCACGGGGTGAAGCTTTCTTT. Encoded protein: CSAGRIGPRGEAFF. The gene calls are TRBV29-1 and TRBJ1-1; D is uncertain. Trimming left V 7 bases short and J 7 bases short, with 22 bases between. Germline V gene data show CDR1 as SQVTM and CDR2 as ANQGSEA. There are 14 residues in the CDR3.

V usage is TRBV6-5 and J usage is TRBJ2-7; D unresolved. Germline CDR1 MNHEY, CDR2 SVGAGI. The CDR3 sequence is 14 residues long. The V and J ends lost 5 bases and 3 bases respectively, with 14 bases between them. This CDR3 reads CASSPQSTFYEQYF. CDR3 coding DNA: TGTGCCAGCAGTCCACAGAGTACATTCTACGAGCAGTACTTC.

The chain couples TRBV6-5 to TRBJ2-1, with 11 positions matching TRBD2. J lost 5 bases, V lost 6 bases, and 6 bases had no gene match. This CDR3 comprises 15 residues. The germline CDR1 and CDR2 sequences are MNHEY and SVGAGI. CDR3 loop: CASSQLAGDHNEQFF. The CDR3, as DNA: TGTGCCAGCAGCCAACTAGCGGGAGACCACAATGAGCAGTTCTTC.

V gene TRBV5-3 combines with J gene TRBJ2-5, with D possibly TRBD1 on 6 matching bases. TRBV5-3 is flagged as an ORF with uncertain function. The CDR3 sequence is 18 residues long. Trimming shortened V by 0 bases and J by 2 bases, and 20 bases separated the two germline ends. CDR3 residues: CARSLDVRVRTVQETQYF. In DNA form, the CDR3 reads TGTGCCAGAAGCTTGGATGTACGGGTACGGACAGTGCAAGAGACCCAGTACTTC.

The chain links TRBV6-1 to TRBJ2-7; maybe TRBD2 (5 bases). Trimming pared 1 base from V and 2 bases from J, leaving 9 bases between. The germline CDR1 and CDR2 sequences are MNHNS and SASEGT. The CDR3 spans 14 residues. The DNA for the CDR3 is TGTGCCAGCAGTGAAGGGGGAGCCACCTACGAGCAGTACTTC. Its translation: CASSEGGATYEQYF.

The chain combines TRBV28 with TRBJ2-7; 8 bases agree with TRBD1. V gave up 5 bases and J gave up 3 bases; unmatched junction bases: 9. The CDR3 is made up of 15 amino acids. The germline V gene encodes CDR1 MDHEN and CDR2 SYDVKM. The CDR3 coding sequence is TGTGCCAGCAGTCCCTGGGGACAGGATCTCTACGAGCAGTACTTC. This sequence encodes CASSPWGQDLYEQYF.

The J gene is TRBJ1-1, the V gene TRBV6-5, with D possibly TRBD1 on 5 matching bases. Germline V gene data show CDR1 as MNHEY and CDR2 as SVGAGI. The CDR3 has 13 residues. Trimming removed 10 bases from V and 3 bases from J, with 15 bases in between. The CDR3 here is CATQGEVDTEAFF. Written as DNA, the CDR3 is TGTGCCACCCAAGGGGAGGTGGACACTGAAGCTTTCTTT.

J is TRBJ2-1 and V is TRBV29-1, with TRBD1 as a possible D gene (6 bases). The CDR3 contains 13 residues. Per germline, CDR1 SQVTM and CDR2 ANQGSEA. The V and J ends lost 7 bases and 0 bases respectively, with 10 bases between them. CDR3 amino acids: CSATGTSYNEQFF. Written as DNA, the CDR3 is TGCAGCGCCACAGGGACCTCCTACAATGAGCAGTTCTTC.

The rearrangement uses TRBV27 and TRBJ2-1, with D maybe TRBD2 (6 bases). Trimming cost V 5 bases and J 5 bases, with 25 bases left between them. CDR3 length: 18 amino acids. Germline-derived CDR1 and CDR2 are MNHEY and SMNVEV (reference sequence). The CDR3: CASSPRTSRGFLNNEQFF. The CDR3 DNA follows: TGTGCCAGCAGTCCTAGAACTAGCAGAGGCTTCCTGAACAATGAGCAGTTCTTC.

The chain joins TRBV5-4 to TRBJ2-7; D perhaps matches TRBD2 (5 bases). Germline-derived CDR1 and CDR2 are SGHNT and YYREEE (reference sequence). The V and J ends lost 4 bases and 3 bases respectively, with 29 bases between them. The CDR3 spans 19 residues. CDR3 DNA: TGTGCCAGCAGCCGATATACGAGCGGCCTCCACCGTTACTACTACGAGCAGTACTTC. Protein: CASSRYTSGLHRYYYEQYF.

There are a few counts of this clone. The genes are TRBV5-4 and TRBJ1-5, with 8 bases that match TRBD1. V shed 4 bases and J 3 bases; nucleotides not matched to a gene: 3. In germline, CDR1 is SGHNT, CDR2 YYREEE (reference sequence). CDR3 length: 14 amino acids. CDR3: CASSLTGDNQPQHF. The CDR3 region has the DNA TGTGCCAGCAGCCTGACAGGGGACAATCAGCCCCAGCATTTT.

The chain has TRBV28 and TRBJ2-2, with 9 nucleotides matching TRBD2. The germline gives CDR1 MDHEN, CDR2 SYDVKM. This CDR3 has 15 residues. Trimming removed 4 bases from V and 6 bases from J; junction bases left unmatched: 6. CDR3 sequence: CASSSYAGGPGELFF. CDR3 DNA sequence: TGTGCCAGCAGTTCCTACGCGGGAGGGCCCGGGGAGCTGTTTTTT.

The chain combines TRBV19 with TRBJ2-7; no reliable D call. V was clipped by 1 base and J by 1 base, with 5 bases between them. In germline, CDR1 is LNHDA, CDR2 SQIVND (reference sequence). This CDR3 is 13 amino acids long. The DNA of the CDR3 is TGTGCCAGTAGTATAGCACAGTCCTACGAGCAGTACTTC. This translates into CASSIAQSYEQYF. The full variable domain, with the rest looked up from reference TRBV19 and TRBJ2-7, is DGGITQSPKYLFRKEGQNVTLSCEQNLNHDAMYWYRQDPGQGLRLIYYSQIVNDFQKGDIAEGYSVSREKKESFPLTVTSAQKNPTAFYLCASSIAQSYEQYFGPGTRLTVT.

The chain joins TRBV7-2 to TRBJ2-1, with 16 bases lining up with TRBD2. Germline values: CDR1 SGHTA, CDR2 FQGNSA. The CDR3 totals 17 residues. V lost 5 bases, J lost 8 bases, and 9 bases stayed unmatched. In DNA, the CDR3 is TGTGCCAGCAGCGTCGTAGGGACTAGCGGGAGGGAATATGAGCAGTTCTTC. This encodes CASSVVGTSGREYEQFF.

This CDR3 is CASSPTSGRVSYEQYF. The CDR3 DNA is TGTGCCAGCAGTCCGACTAGCGGGAGGGTTTCCTACGAGCAGTACTTC. V is TRBV7-8 and J is TRBJ2-7; 14 positions agree with TRBD2. After removal of 6 bases from V and 1 base from J, the junction contained 5 bases not matched to a gene. This CDR3 has 16 residues. CDR1 is SGHVS, CDR2 FQNEAQ, per germline.

The table lists this clone with a few counts. The gene calls are TRBV5-1 and TRBJ2-2, with 8 nucleotides matching TRBD1. CDR3 length equals 16 residues. CDR1 SGHRS and CDR2 YFSETQ come from the germline V gene. Trimming took 4 bases from V and 0 from J; bases not matched to a gene: 5. CDR3 sequence: CASSLAGQANTGELFF. The DNA for the CDR3 is TGCGCCAGCAGCCTCGCGGGACAGGCGAACACCGGGGAGCTGTTTTTT.

This chain connects TRBV6-5 to TRBJ1-2, with D possibly being TRBD1 (5 bases). CDR1 is MNHEY, CDR2 SVGAGI, per germline. This CDR3 region has 13 residues. V gave up 0 bases and J gave up 8 bases, with 10 bases separating them. This chain's CDR3 is CASSYSSGGGYTF. The DNA for the CDR3 is TGTGCCAGCAGTTACTCGAGCGGGGGAGGCTACACCTTC.

The rearrangement joins TRBV11-3 to TRBJ2-1, with TRBD2 as a possible D gene (6 bases). From germline, CDR1 is SGHNT and CDR2 YENEEA. This CDR3 region has 16 residues. Deletions cut 4 bases from V and 2 bases from J, with 15 bases between. CDR3 bases: TGTGCCAGCAGCTCAACTAGCCGGATTCCCTACAATGAGCAGTTCTTC. This encodes CASSSTSRIPYNEQFF.